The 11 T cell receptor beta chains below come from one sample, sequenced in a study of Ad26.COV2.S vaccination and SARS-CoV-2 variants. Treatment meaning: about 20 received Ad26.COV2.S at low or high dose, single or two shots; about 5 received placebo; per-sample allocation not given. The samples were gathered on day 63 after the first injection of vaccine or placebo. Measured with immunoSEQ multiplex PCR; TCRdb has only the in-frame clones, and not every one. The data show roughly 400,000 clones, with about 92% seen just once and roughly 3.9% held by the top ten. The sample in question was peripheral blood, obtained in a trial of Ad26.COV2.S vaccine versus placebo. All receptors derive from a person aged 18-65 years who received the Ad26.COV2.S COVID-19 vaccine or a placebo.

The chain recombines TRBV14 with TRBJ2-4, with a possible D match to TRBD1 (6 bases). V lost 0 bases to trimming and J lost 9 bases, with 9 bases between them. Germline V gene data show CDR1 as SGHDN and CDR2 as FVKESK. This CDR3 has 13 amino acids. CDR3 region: CASSQDRDTIQYF. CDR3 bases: TGTGCCAGCAGCCAAGATAGGGACACCATTCAGTACTTC.

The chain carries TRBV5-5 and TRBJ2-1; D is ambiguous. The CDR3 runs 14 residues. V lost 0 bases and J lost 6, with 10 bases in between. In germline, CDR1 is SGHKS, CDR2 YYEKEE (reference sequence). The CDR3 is CASSLAVGSNEQFF. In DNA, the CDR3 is TGTGCCAGCAGCTTGGCGGTAGGGTCCAATGAGCAGTTCTTC.

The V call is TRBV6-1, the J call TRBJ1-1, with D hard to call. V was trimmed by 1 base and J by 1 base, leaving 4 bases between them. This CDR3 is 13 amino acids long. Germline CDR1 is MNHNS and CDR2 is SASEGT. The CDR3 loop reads CASSEDANTEAFF. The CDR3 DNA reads TGTGCCAGCAGTGAAGATGCGAACACTGAAGCTTTCTTT.

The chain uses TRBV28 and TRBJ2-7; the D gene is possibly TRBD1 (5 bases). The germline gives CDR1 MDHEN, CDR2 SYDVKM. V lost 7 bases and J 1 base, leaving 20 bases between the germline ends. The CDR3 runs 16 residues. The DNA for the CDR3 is TGTGCCAGCAACCACGCTACCTGGGGCAGTTCCTACGAGCAGTACTTC. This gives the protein CASNHATWGSSYEQYF.

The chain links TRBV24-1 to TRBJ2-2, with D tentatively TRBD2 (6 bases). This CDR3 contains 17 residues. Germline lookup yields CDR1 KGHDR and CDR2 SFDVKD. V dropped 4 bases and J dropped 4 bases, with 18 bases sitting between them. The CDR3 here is CATSDPDGLLGTGELFF. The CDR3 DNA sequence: TGTGCCACCAGTGACCCGGACGGACTACTTGGCACCGGGGAGCTGTTTTTT.

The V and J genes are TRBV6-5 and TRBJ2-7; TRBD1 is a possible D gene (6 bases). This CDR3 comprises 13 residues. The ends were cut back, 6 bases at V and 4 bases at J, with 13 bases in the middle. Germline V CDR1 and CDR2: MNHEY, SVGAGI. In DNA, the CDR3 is TGTGCCAGCAGAACCCAGGGGTGGTACGAGCAGTACTTC. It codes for CASRTQGWYEQYF.

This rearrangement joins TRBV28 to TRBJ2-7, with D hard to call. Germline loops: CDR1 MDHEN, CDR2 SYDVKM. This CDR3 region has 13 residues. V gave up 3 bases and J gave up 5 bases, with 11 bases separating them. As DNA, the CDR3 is TGTGCCAGCAGTTTCCCTCCCTACAACGAGCAGTACTTC. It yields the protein CASSFPPYNEQYF. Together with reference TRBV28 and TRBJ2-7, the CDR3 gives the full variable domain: DVKVTQSSRYLVKRTGEKVFLECVQDMDHENMFWYRQDPGLGLRLIYFSYDVKMKEKGDIPEGYSVSREKKERFSLILESASTNQTSMYLCASSFPPYNEQYFGPGTRLTVT.

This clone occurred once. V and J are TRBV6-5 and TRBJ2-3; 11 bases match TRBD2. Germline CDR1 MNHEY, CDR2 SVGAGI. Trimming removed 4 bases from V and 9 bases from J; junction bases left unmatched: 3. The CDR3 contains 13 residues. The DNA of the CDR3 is TGTGCCAGCAGTTCCGGGACTAGCGGAACGCAGTATTTT. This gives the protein CASSSGTSGTQYF.

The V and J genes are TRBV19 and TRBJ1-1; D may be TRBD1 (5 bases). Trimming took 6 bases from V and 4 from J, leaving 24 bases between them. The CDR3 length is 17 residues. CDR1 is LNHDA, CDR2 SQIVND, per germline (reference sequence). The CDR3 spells CASRQSGTALRGTEAFF. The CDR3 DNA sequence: TGTGCCAGTAGGCAATCCGGGACGGCCCTGAGAGGCACTGAAGCTTTCTTT. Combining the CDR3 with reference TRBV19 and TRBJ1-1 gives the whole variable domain DGGITQSPKYLFRKEGQNVTLSCEQNLNHDAMYWYRQDPGQGLRLIYYSQIVNDFQKGDIAEGYSVSREKKESFPLTVTSAQKNPTAFYLCASRQSGTALRGTEAFFGQGTRLTVV.

This chain's CDR3 is CASSQDLASSSSGANVLTF. In DNA form, the CDR3 reads TGTGCCAGCAGCCAAGATCTGGCGTCGTCCAGCTCTGGGGCCAACGTCCTGACTTTC. The chain joins TRBV4-2 to TRBJ2-6, with D uncertain. In germline, CDR1 is LGHNA, CDR2 YNFKEQ. Trimming removed 0 bases at V and 0 bases at J, with 15 bases between. This CDR3 contains 19 residues.

This CDR3 is CSGGTDTQYF. CDR3 in DNA: TGCAGCGGGGGCACAGATACGCAGTATTTT. The V and J genes are TRBV29-1 and TRBJ2-3; no definite D call. The CDR3 runs 10 residues. The germline V gene encodes CDR1 SQVTM and CDR2 ANQGSEA. V lost 7 bases, J lost 1 base, and 3 bases lay in between.